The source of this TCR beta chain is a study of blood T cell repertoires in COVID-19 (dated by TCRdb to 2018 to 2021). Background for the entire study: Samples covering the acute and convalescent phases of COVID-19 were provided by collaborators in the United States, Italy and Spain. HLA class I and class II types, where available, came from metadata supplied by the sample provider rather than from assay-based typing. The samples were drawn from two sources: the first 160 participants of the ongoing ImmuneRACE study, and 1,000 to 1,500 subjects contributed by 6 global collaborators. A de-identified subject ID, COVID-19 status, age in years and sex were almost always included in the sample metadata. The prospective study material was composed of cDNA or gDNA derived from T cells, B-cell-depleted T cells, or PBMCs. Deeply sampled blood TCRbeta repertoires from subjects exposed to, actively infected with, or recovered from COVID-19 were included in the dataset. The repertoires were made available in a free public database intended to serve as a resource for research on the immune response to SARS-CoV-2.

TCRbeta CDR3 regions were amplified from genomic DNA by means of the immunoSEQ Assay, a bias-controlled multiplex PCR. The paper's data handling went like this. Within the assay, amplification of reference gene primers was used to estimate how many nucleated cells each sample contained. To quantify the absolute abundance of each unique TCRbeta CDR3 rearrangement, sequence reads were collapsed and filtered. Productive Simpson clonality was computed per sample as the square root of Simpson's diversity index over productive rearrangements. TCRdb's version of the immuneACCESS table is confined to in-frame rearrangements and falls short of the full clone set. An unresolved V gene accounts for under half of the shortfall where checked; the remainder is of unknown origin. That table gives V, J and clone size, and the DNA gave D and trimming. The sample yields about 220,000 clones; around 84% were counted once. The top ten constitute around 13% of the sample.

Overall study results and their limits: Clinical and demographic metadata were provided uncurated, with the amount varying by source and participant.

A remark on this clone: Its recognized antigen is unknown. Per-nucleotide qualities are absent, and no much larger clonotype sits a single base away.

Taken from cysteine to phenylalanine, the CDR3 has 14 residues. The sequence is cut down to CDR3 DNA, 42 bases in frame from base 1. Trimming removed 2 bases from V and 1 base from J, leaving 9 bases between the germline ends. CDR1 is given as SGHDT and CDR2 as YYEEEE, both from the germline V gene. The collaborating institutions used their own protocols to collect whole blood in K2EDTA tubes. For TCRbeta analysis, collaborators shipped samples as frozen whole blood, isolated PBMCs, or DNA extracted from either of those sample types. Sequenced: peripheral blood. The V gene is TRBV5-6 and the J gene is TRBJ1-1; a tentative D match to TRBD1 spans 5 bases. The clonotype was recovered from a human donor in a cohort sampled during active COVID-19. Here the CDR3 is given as CASSLYRKNTEAFF. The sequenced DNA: TGTGCCAGCAGCTTATACAGGAAGAACACTGAAGCTTTCTTT.